This T cell receptor (beta chain) was recovered during a study of cytomegalovirus exposure and HLA in healthy donors. This clone was observed a few times. The target antigen is unknown. J was trimmed by 6 bases and V by 5 bases; bases with no gene match: 3. The germline V gene has CDR1 LNHDA and CDR2 SQIVND (reference sequence). The CDR3 consists of 13 residues. Both 60 Vbeta primers and 13 Jbeta primers went into the PCR. Assay: immunoSEQ multiplex PCR; the TCRdb copy retains only in-frame clones and omits some. The table has around 100,000 clones, 70% seen once. Study results and caveats: There were 164 TCR beta chains listed as cytomegalovirus-associated. HLA-A and HLA-B allele assignments for most subjects were reportedly predicted accurately using TCR beta sequences. Presence/absence analyses treated sequencing depth as roughly uniform across donors.

The sequence derives from a man between 40 and 49 years old in good health and CMV-seropositive. The J gene is TRBJ2-1, the V gene TRBV19, with TRBD1 identical over 8 bases. The sample taken for sequencing was PBMCs. CDR3 sequence reads: CASSPGQGNEQFF. The CDR3 bases are TGTGCCAGTAGTCCCGGACAGGGCAATGAGCAGTTCTTC.